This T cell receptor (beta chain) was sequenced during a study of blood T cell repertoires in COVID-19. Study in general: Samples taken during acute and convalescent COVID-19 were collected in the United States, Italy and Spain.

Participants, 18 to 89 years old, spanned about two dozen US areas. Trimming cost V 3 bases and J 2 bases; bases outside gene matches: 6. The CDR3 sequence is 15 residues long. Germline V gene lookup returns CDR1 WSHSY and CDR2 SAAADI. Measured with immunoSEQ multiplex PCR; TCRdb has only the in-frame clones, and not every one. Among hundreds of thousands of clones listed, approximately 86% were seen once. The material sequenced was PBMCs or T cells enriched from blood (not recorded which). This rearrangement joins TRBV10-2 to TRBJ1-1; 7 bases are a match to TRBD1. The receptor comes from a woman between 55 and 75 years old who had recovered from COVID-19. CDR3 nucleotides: TGCGCCAGCAGTGACCCCCGGGACAGCAACACTGAAGCTTTCTTT. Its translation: CASSDPRDSNTEAFF.